A selection of T cell receptor beta chains follows, all from one sample in a study of CD8 T cells in Susac syndrome. TCRdb itself ran the immunoSEQ multiplex PCR reads through MiXCR, one entry per CDR3 protein. The table has 100,000 to 150,000 distinct CDR3 sequences, around 94% seen once. The sample taken for sequencing was CD4+ T cells from PBMCs. Receptors originate from a human donor in good health. The CDR3 runs from the conserved cysteine through the conserved F or W. A D gene is named only where the DNA matches it firmly. For some rows the clone size is stated as once, few or many, or as a class when expanded; others skip it.

clone_size: once
d_call: TRBD2
j_call: TRBJ2-5
v_call: TRBV7-9
cdr3_aa: CASSLHLAGGETQYF
cdr3_nt: TGTGCCAGCAGCTTACATTTAGCGGGAGGGGAGACCCAGTACTTC

clone_size: -
d_call: TRBD2
j_call: TRBJ2-5
v_call: TRBV5-1
cdr3_aa: CASSLALAGQETQYF
cdr3_nt: TGCGCCAGCAGCTTGGCCCTAGCGGGCCAAGAGACCCAGTACTTC

clone_size: -
d_call: TRBD1
j_call: TRBJ2-1
v_call: TRBV12-3/TRBV12-4
cdr3_aa: CASRGTVEQFF
cdr3_nt: TGTGCCAGCAGGGGGACAGTTGAGCAGTTCTTC

clone_size: -
d_call: -
j_call: TRBJ1-1
v_call: TRBV7-3
cdr3_aa: CASSLGQIMNTEAFF
cdr3_nt: TGTGCCAGCAGCTTAGGACAGATCATGAACACTGAAGCTTTCTTT

clone_size: once
d_call: -
j_call: TRBJ2-1
v_call: TRBV25-1
cdr3_aa: CASSPAGLLSYNEQFF
cdr3_nt: TGTGCCAGCAGTCCCGCGGGCCTACTGTCCTACAATGAGCAGTTCTTC

clone_size: -
d_call: -
j_call: TRBJ2-2
v_call: TRBV7-2
cdr3_aa: CASRHDSNTGELFF
cdr3_nt: TGTGCCAGCAGACATGACTCGAACACCGGGGAGCTGTTTTTT

clone_size: -
d_call: -
j_call: TRBJ2-3
v_call: TRBV19
cdr3_aa: CASSPLASASTDTQYF
cdr3_nt: TGTGCCAGTAGCCCCCTTGCTAGCGCTAGCACAGATACGCAGTATTTT

clone_size: few
d_call: TRBD1
j_call: TRBJ1-4
v_call: TRBV7-9
cdr3_aa: CASSQGATNEKLFF
cdr3_nt: TGTGCCAGCAGCCAGGGGGCAACTAATGAAAAACTGTTTTTT

clone_size: -
d_call: -
j_call: TRBJ1-1
v_call: TRBV19
cdr3_aa: CASSIFGQLNTEAFF
cdr3_nt: TGTGCCAGTAGTATATTCGGACAGCTGAACACTGAAGCTTTCTTT

clone_size: -
d_call: -
j_call: TRBJ1-4
v_call: TRBV2
cdr3_aa: CASSVNSVNEKLFF
cdr3_nt: TGTGCCAGCAGTGTGAACAGCGTAAATGAAAAACTGTTTTTT

clone_size: -
d_call: TRBD2
j_call: TRBJ2-5
v_call: TRBV7-2
cdr3_aa: CASSSSLAGETQYF
cdr3_nt: TGTGCCAGCAGCTCCAGTCTAGCGGGAGAGACCCAGTACTTC

clone_size: -
d_call: -
j_call: TRBJ2-1
v_call: TRBV3-1
cdr3_aa: CASSQSKRTYNEQFF
cdr3_nt: TGTGCCAGCAGCCAATCCAAGCGGACCTACAATGAGCAGTTCTTC

clone_size: once
d_call: -
j_call: TRBJ1-2
v_call: TRBV5-5
cdr3_aa: CASGQNYGYTF
cdr3_nt: TGTGCCAGCGGACAGAACTATGGCTACACCTTC